Listed below are T cell receptor beta chains from one sample, sequenced in a study of cytomegalovirus exposure and HLA in healthy donors. This table comes from immunoSEQ multiplex PCR, and its TCRdb copy is limited to in-frame clones, with some not included. The sample lists 98,000 or so clones, 60% to 85% occurring once. Sequencing was done on a sample of PBMCs. Receptors were obtained from a man aged 60 to 75 in good health and CMV-seropositive. The CDR3 runs from the conserved cysteine through the conserved F or W. D genes are given only for firm matches. Clone size is shown for a subset of rows, as once, few, many or a class of expanded clone.

j_gene,abundance,d_gene,v_gene,CDR3nt,CDR3aa
TRBJ1-4,NA,TRBD1,TRBV7-9,TGTGCCAGCAGCTTGGGACAGGGTCAAAAACTGTTTTTT,CASSLGQGQKLFF
TRBJ2-7,NA,NA,TRBV7-9,TGTGCCAGCAGCCTTGTGCAGGGAAGGTGGAACGAGCAGTACTTC,CASSLVQGRWNEQYF
TRBJ2-5,NA,NA,TRBV6-5,TGTGCCAGCAGTTTTCGGGACACCGCTCTGACCCAGTACTTC,CASSFRDTALTQYF
TRBJ2-7,NA,NA,TRBV2,TGTGCCAGCAGCCCAGGGCCGGCCTACGAGCAGTACTTC,CASSPGPAYEQYF
TRBJ2-4,NA,TRBD1,TRBV6-5,TGTGCCAGCAGTCCCAACAGGGGAACTCAGTACTTC,CASSPNRGTQYF
TRBJ1-2,NA,NA,TRBV5-4,TGTGCCAGCAGCTTGGAACAGGGCTATGGCTACACCTTC,CASSLEQGYGYTF
TRBJ1-1,NA,NA,TRBV18,TGTGCCAGCTCCCCGACTCCTTCTCTATGGGAGGAAGCTTTCTTT,CASSPTPSLWEEAFF
TRBJ2-1,NA,TRBD1,TRBV6-5,TGTGCCAGCAGTGGCCCCGACAGGGGACAAGAGCAGTTCTTC,CASSGPDRGQEQFF
TRBJ2-7,NA,TRBD1,TRBV6-6,TGTGCCAGCCGGACAGGGAACTCCTACGAGCAGTACTTC,CASRTGNSYEQYF
TRBJ2-7,NA,TRBD1,TRBV18,TGTGCCAGCTCACCACGACAGGGGGCGGGGGAGCAGTACTTC,CASSPRQGAGEQYF
TRBJ2-4,few,TRBD2,TRBV4-1,TGCGCCAGCAGCCAAGATCCGCAGGGCCCGGGGGGAGGGAACATTCAGTACTTC,CASSQDPQGPGGGNIQYF
TRBJ2-3,NA,TRBD2,TRBV9,TGTGCCAGCAGCGTCTCCGGGACTAGCGGGGGGGATACGCAGTATTTT,CASSVSGTSGGDTQYF
TRBJ2-7,NA,TRBD1,TRBV18,TGTGCCAGCTCATCCCGGGACAGTCGCAACGAGCAGTACTTC,CASSSRDSRNEQYF
TRBJ2-4,few,NA,TRBV6-1,TGTGCCAGCAGTGAAGCGCCAGGGCAGTACTTC,CASSEAPGQYF
TRBJ1-2,NA,TRBD1,TRBV5-8,TGTGCCAGCAGCCCGGACAGGGGGTATGGCTACACCTTC,CASSPDRGYGYTF
TRBJ2-7,NA,TRBD2,TRBV7-2,TGTGCCAGCAGCTTCACTGGCGGGGGGGTATCCTACGAGCAGTACTTC,CASSFTGGGVSYEQYF
TRBJ2-7,NA,NA,TRBV2,TGTGCCAGCAGTGTTCCCGGTGGGCGAACCTACGAGCAGTACTTC,CASSVPGGRTYEQYF
TRBJ1-1,NA,NA,TRBV7-9,TGTGCCAGCTCTCCCACTTTTCCAGGGGAGATCACTGAAGCTTTCTTT,CASSPTFPGEITEAFF
TRBJ2-1,NA,NA,TRBV5-1,TGCGCCAGCAGCTTGGGCGGGGGCGTCTCCTACAATGAGCAGTTCTTC,CASSLGGGVSYNEQFF
TRBJ1-1,NA,NA,TRBV7-8,TGTGCCAGCAGCTTAGCACAGGGCGACACTGAAGCTTTCTTT,CASSLAQGDTEAFF
TRBJ1-2,NA,NA,TRBV18,TGTGCCAGCTCACCACTCGGGGGACCAGACTATGGCTACACCTTC,CASSPLGGPDYGYTF
TRBJ1-4,NA,TRBD1,TRBV19,TGTGCCAGTAGTTCCTACAGGGGAACTAATGAAAAACTGTTTTTT,CASSSYRGTNEKLFF
TRBJ1-1,NA,NA,TRBV14,TGTGCCAGCAGCCCTCCAGGGAAGAGGATGAACACTGAAGCTTTCTTT,CASSPPGKRMNTEAFF
TRBJ2-7,NA,NA,TRBV5-8,TGTGCCAGCACCGGGTGGTACGAGCAGTACTTC,CASTGWYEQYF
TRBJ2-5,once,NA,TRBV7-2,TGTGCCAGCAGCTTAGACGGCAGGGGAAAACAAGAGACCCAGTACTTC,CASSLDGRGKQETQYF
TRBJ1-5,few,NA,TRBV7-3,TGTGCCAGCAGCTTAGAGGCGAATCAGCCCCAGCATTTT,CASSLEANQPQHF
TRBJ1-1,NA,NA,TRBV18,TGTGCCAGCTCGTCTAGAGAGTATGGTGAAGCTTTCTTT,CASSSREYGEAFF
TRBJ1-1,few,NA,TRBV10-3,TGTGCCATCACCCAATCAGGGGTGGGGAACACTGAAGCTTTCTTT,CAITQSGVGNTEAFF
TRBJ2-5,NA,NA,TRBV9,TGTGCCAGCAGCGTAGCTGCGCAAGAGACCCAGTACTTC,CASSVAAQETQYF
TRBJ2-2,NA,NA,TRBV2,TGTGCCAGCAGTGAACAGGGGCGTTCCGGGGAGCTGTTTTTT,CASSEQGRSGELFF
TRBJ2-4,NA,NA,TRBV4-1,TGCGCCAGCAGCCAAGGTCCCGATAAGCGCTACTTC,CASSQGPDKRYF
TRBJ1-5,NA,TRBD1,TRBV28,TGTGCCAGCAGTTCGACGGGACAGGGACTCAATCAGCCCCAGCATTTT,CASSSTGQGLNQPQHF
TRBJ1-4,NA,NA,TRBV9,TGTGCCAGCAGCGTAGCATGGGGGGGTAATGAAAAACTGTTTTTT,CASSVAWGGNEKLFF
TRBJ2-5,NA,NA,TRBV5-6,TGTGCCAGCACCCCCGGACTGGGCGCCTCCGAGACCCAGTACTTC,CASTPGLGASETQYF
TRBJ1-1,NA,TRBD1,TRBV7-6,TGTGCCAGCAGCTTAGTATCACAGGGGGTCTTTAAGAGGAACACTGAAGCTTTCTTT,CASSLVSQGVFKRNTEAFF
TRBJ1-2,few,NA,TRBV5-6,TGTGCCAGCAGCACCCGTTGGGTCGGAGTTAACTATGGCTACACCTTC,CASSTRWVGVNYGYTF
TRBJ1-2,NA,TRBD1,TRBV2,TGTGCCAGCAGCTCTACAGGGGGCGATTACGGCTACACCTTC,CASSSTGGDYGYTF
TRBJ1-4,NA,TRBD1,TRBV7-9,TGTTCCAGCAGCACCGGGACAGTGGATAATGAAAAACTGTTTTTT,CSSSTGTVDNEKLFF
TRBJ1-6,NA,NA,TRBV7-9,TGTGCCAGCAGCACGCTCGGTTCACCCCTCCACTTT,CASSTLGSPLHF
TRBJ2-7,few,NA,TRBV27,TGTGCCAGCGGCAGGGCCTCCTGGGAGCAGTACTTC,CASGRASWEQYF
TRBJ2-7,NA,TRBD2,TRBV6-5,TGTGCCAGCAGTTCAACTAGCGGGGGGCCATTCTACGAGCAGTACTTC,CASSSTSGGPFYEQYF
TRBJ2-5,NA,NA,TRBV12-5,TGTGCTAGTGGTCTCAGGGGAGGGGAGACCCAGTACTTC,CASGLRGGETQYF